This TCR beta chain was identified in a study of shared clonotypes between healthy human individuals. With 4 bases removed from V and 1 base from J, the gap between germline ends came to 14 bases. The CDR3 loop spans 16 amino acids. CDR1 is MGHRA, CDR2 YSYEKL, per germline. TCRdb's copy holds only in-frame clones and misses some; the assay was immunoSEQ multiplex PCR. The sample consists of about 1.1 million clones, around three quarters of them appearing once. The sample holds a few counts of this clone. The sample contains more than one DNA sequence encoding this CDR3. The receptor was isolated from a man between 18 and 29 years old in good health. Some clones in this sample may be carry-over from other donors' samples. The sample taken for sequencing was memory CD4+ T cells from PBMCs. As for subset: CD45RA-negative fraction. The chain is built from TRBV4-1 and TRBJ1-3; D is uncertain. The CDR3 here is CASSPTGSSSGNTIYF. In DNA, the CDR3 is TGCGCCAGCAGCCCGACCGGGTCCTCTTCTGGAAACACCATATATTTT.